A selection of T cell receptor beta chains follows, all from one sample in a study of cytomegalovirus exposure and HLA in healthy donors. Here immunoSEQ multiplex PCR was the method, and the copy in TCRdb shows in-frame clones only, minus some. The top ten hold 3.5% to 5% of the sample, which has 90,000 to 120,000 clones, more than 65% seen once. Sample: PBMCs. These receptors were collected from a male donor in good health and CMV-seronegative. Both conserved end residues are part of each CDR3. D genes are given only for firm matches. Part of the rows lack a size; the others show once, few, many or a class for expanded clones.

CDR3aa,CDR3nt,j_gene,v_gene,d_gene,abundance
CAIRGDYSYEQYF,TGTGCCATCAGGGGGGACTACTCCTACGAGCAGTACTTC,TRBJ2-7,TRBV10-3,TRBD2,once
CASSLWRVADTQYF,TGTGCCAGCAGCTTGTGGAGGGTGGCAGATACGCAGTATTTT,TRBJ2-3,TRBV5-6,.,.
CASIGEEKLFF,TGTGCCAGCATCGGTGAGGAAAAACTGTTTTTT,TRBJ1-4,TRBV25-1,.,few
CASSSGQGQGNEQYF,TGTGCCAGCAGCTCGGGACAGGGGCAGGGGAACGAGCAGTACTTC,TRBJ2-7,TRBV7-6,TRBD1,.
CASSPLAGNSYEQYF,TGTGCCAGTAGTCCTCTAGCGGGGAACTCCTACGAGCAGTACTTC,TRBJ2-7,TRBV19,TRBD2,once
CASSPTGTTGELFF,TGTGCCAGCAGCCCCACAGGGACCACCGGGGAGCTGTTTTTT,TRBJ2-2,TRBV27,.,.
CASSLGAGGPYEQYF,TGTGCCAGCAGCTTAGGGGCAGGGGGGCCCTACGAGCAGTACTTC,TRBJ2-7,TRBV7-9,.,once
CASDQGKGGSTDTQYF,TGTGCCAGCGACCAGGGTAAGGGAGGCAGCACAGATACGCAGTATTTT,TRBJ2-3,TRBV18,.,.
CASSLGSSEQYF,TGTGCCAGCAGCTTAGGGAGCTCCGAGCAGTACTTC,TRBJ2-7,TRBV7-8,.,.
CASSEAIDSNSGNTIYF,TGTGCCAGCAGTGAAGCGATCGACAGTAACTCTGGAAACACCATATATTTT,TRBJ1-3,TRBV6-4,.,.
CASSAGKPTDTQYF,TGCGCCAGCAGCGCGGGAAAACCCACAGATACGCAGTATTTT,TRBJ2-3,TRBV5-1,.,.
CASSEFRFRRGTEAFF,TGCGCCAGCAGTGAGTTTCGTTTCCGCAGGGGTACTGAAGCTTTCTTT,TRBJ1-1,TRBV10-1,.,.
CASSLTVSSYEQYF,TGTGCCAGCAGCCTTACGGTGAGCTCCTACGAGCAGTACTTC,TRBJ2-7,TRBV11-2,.,.
CASSPSGRAYEQYF,TGTGCCAGCAGCCCTTCTGGGAGGGCCTACGAGCAGTACTTC,TRBJ2-7,TRBV27,TRBD2,.
CASSLAVTGADEQYF,TGTGCCAGCAGCTTGGCGGTGACAGGGGCCGACGAGCAGTACTTC,TRBJ2-7,TRBV5-4,TRBD1,.
CASSLEAGGFNQPQHF,TGTGCCAGCAGCTTAGAGGCAGGGGGTTTCAATCAGCCCCAGCATTTT,TRBJ1-5,TRBV7-8,TRBD1,.
CASSPQGKEQFF,TGCGCCAGCAGCCCCCAGGGGAAGGAGCAGTTCTTC,TRBJ2-1,TRBV4-1,.,.
CAISQEGLNTEAFF,TGTGCCATCAGTCAGGAGGGATTGAACACTGAAGCTTTCTTT,TRBJ1-1,TRBV10-3,.,.
CASSVVGIAGSSEQFF,TGTGCCAGCAGCGTAGTCGGGATAGCGGGATCTTCTGAGCAGTTCTTC,TRBJ2-1,TRBV9,TRBD2,.
CAWKNFNEQFF,TGTGCCTGGAAAAACTTTAATGAGCAGTTCTTC,TRBJ2-1,TRBV30,.,.
CASSSGQGAAYEQYF,TGTGCCAGCAGCTCGGGACAGGGGGCAGCCTACGAGCAGTACTTC,TRBJ2-7,TRBV11-2,TRBD1,once
CASSAATATNEKLFF,TGTGCCAGCAGTGCCGCGACAGCAACTAATGAAAAACTGTTTTTT,TRBJ1-4,TRBV28,.,.
CASSLEPGSYEQYF,TGTGCCAGCAGCTTAGAGCCGGGGAGCTACGAGCAGTACTTC,TRBJ2-7,TRBV7-3,.,few
CASKAGGANTEAFF,TGTGCCAGCAAGGCGGGGGGCGCGAACACTGAAGCTTTCTTT,TRBJ1-1,TRBV7-9,.,.
CASSEWWQQETQYF,TGTGCCAGCAGTGAATGGTGGCAGCAAGAGACCCAGTACTTC,TRBJ2-5,TRBV2,.,.
CASNRDYTF,TGTGCCAGCAACAGGGACTACACCTTC,TRBJ1-2,TRBV6-1,.,.
CASRPGQLNTGELFF,TGTGCCAGCAGACCGGGACAGCTTAACACCGGGGAGCTGTTTTTT,TRBJ2-2,TRBV7-2,TRBD1,.
CASSDSGTSGRDGYEQYF,TGTGCCAGCAGTGACTCGGGGACTAGCGGGAGGGATGGCTACGAGCAGTACTTC,TRBJ2-7,TRBV6-4,TRBD2,.
CASSYSRTGGSYGYTF,TGTGCCAGCAGTTACTCGAGGACAGGGGGCAGCTATGGCTACACCTTC,TRBJ1-2,TRBV6-5,TRBD1,.
CASSLVRGSGELFF,TGTGCCAGCAGCTTAGTAAGGGGAAGCGGGGAGCTGTTTTTT,TRBJ2-2,TRBV7-6,.,.
CASSQLGADTEAFF,TGCGCCAGCAGCCAACTTGGAGCGGACACTGAAGCTTTCTTT,TRBJ1-1,TRBV5-1,.,.
CASSQSRKVQRNTYEQYF,TGCGCCAGCAGTCAATCCCGTAAGGTACAGCGGAATACCTACGAGCAGTACTTC,TRBJ2-7,TRBV23-1,.,.
CASSQDDTGLHYEQYF,TGCGCCAGCAGCCAAGATGACACAGGGTTACACTACGAGCAGTACTTC,TRBJ2-7,TRBV4-1,.,.
CASSLGQIQGLSPLHF,TGTGCCAGCAGCTTAGGGCAGATACAGGGTCTCTCACCCCTCCACTTT,TRBJ1-6,TRBV7-9,.,.
CASSTPGSQPQHF,TGTGCCAGCTCCACGCCGGGGAGCCAGCCCCAGCATTTT,TRBJ1-5,TRBV28,.,.
CASSRQLTYYEQYF,TGTGCCAGTAGCCGACAGCTAACCTACTACGAGCAGTACTTC,TRBJ2-7,TRBV19,.,few
CASSYRGTNTEAFF,TGTGCCAGCAGCTACAGGGGAACGAACACTGAAGCTTTCTTT,TRBJ1-1,TRBV7-9,TRBD1,.
CASSVSGEQYF,TGTGCCAGCAGCGTGTCAGGCGAGCAGTACTTC,TRBJ2-7,TRBV5-6,.,few
CASSPGLAGVYEQYF,TGTGCCAGCTCACCCGGACTAGCGGGAGTTTACGAGCAGTACTTC,TRBJ2-7,TRBV18,TRBD2,.
CASSRDRGVVGETQYF,TGTGCCAGCAGTCGGGACAGGGGAGTTGTGGGAGAGACCCAGTACTTC,TRBJ2-5,TRBV14,TRBD1,.
CASRKQGNTIYF,TGTGCCAGCAGGAAACAAGGAAACACCATATATTTT,TRBJ1-3,TRBV2,.,.
CASSETWEGPQETQYF,TGTGCCAGCAGTGAAACGTGGGAGGGACCTCAAGAGACCCAGTACTTC,TRBJ2-5,TRBV6-1,TRBD2,.
CASSLVGTAYEQYF,TGTGCCAGCAGCTTAGTTGGGACAGCCTACGAGCAGTACTTC,TRBJ2-7,TRBV11-2,TRBD1,.
CASSVEITDTQYF,TGTGCCAGCAGCGTAGAGATCACAGATACGCAGTATTTT,TRBJ2-3,TRBV2,.,.
CASSYGLQREGLVYGQFF,TGCGCCAGCAGCTACGGACTACAGCGGGAGGGCCTGGTTTATGGGCAGTTCTTC,TRBJ2-1,TRBV5-1,TRBD2,.
CASSHFGLAGALTDTQYF,TGTGCCAGCAGCCACTTCGGACTAGCGGGAGCCCTCACAGATACGCAGTATTTT,TRBJ2-3,TRBV14,TRBD2,.
CASSFGQGVNQPQHF,TGTGCCAGCAGTTTTGGACAGGGGGTCAATCAGCCCCAGCATTTT,TRBJ1-5,TRBV28,TRBD1,.
CARQGGDYGYTF,TGTGCTCGACAGGGTGGTGACTATGGCTACACCTTC,TRBJ1-2,TRBV2,TRBD1,few
CASSPRTGGYTEAFF,TGTGCCAGCAGTCCCAGGACAGGGGGCTACACTGAAGCTTTCTTT,TRBJ1-1,TRBV6-6,TRBD1,.
CASSSEIATNEKLFF,TGTGCCAGCAGTTCCGAGATTGCAACTAATGAAAAACTGTTTTTT,TRBJ1-4,TRBV28,.,.
CASSSYGTGYEQYF,TGTGCCAGCAGCTCATACGGGACAGGCTACGAGCAGTACTTC,TRBJ2-7,TRBV11-3,TRBD1,.
CASGRDSTTGELFF,TGTGCTAGTGGGCGGGACAGCACCACCGGGGAGCTGTTTTTT,TRBJ2-2,TRBV12-5,.,few
CASRVAGGRETQYF,TGTGCCAGCAGGGTAGCGGGAGGGCGAGAGACCCAGTACTTC,TRBJ2-5,TRBV6-5,TRBD2,.
CASSYSTGGAYEQYF,TGCGCCAGCAGTTATTCTACGGGGGGTGCCTACGAGCAGTACTTC,TRBJ2-7,TRBV10-2,TRBD2,.